This T cell receptor (beta chain) was identified during a study of blood T cell repertoires in COVID-19. Background on the study: Acute and convalescent COVID-19 specimens originated in the United States, Italy and Spain.

Original handling: For nucleated cells, counts were estimated from reference gene primer amplification. TCRdb's table, derived via immunoSEQ multiplex PCR, lists solely in-frame clones and lacks some. V and J calls plus clone size are reproduced from that table; the DNA served to infer D and trimming. The profile shows approximately 290,000 clones, just under 90% of them singletons. The sample holds one count of this clone. The CDR3 totals 15 residues. Germline V lookup: CDR1 MNHEY, CDR2 SVGAGI. V dropped 5 bases and J dropped 5 bases, with 16 bases sitting between them. The J gene is TRBJ1-5, the V gene TRBV6-5; D call uncertain. This TCR derives from a woman aged 25 to 39 with COVID-19, enrolled during active disease. Specimen: peripheral blood. The CDR3 DNA reads TGTGCCAGCAGTCCCCTTACGGGGTACGATCAGCCCCAGCATTTT. Translated, it gives CASSPLTGYDQPQHF.